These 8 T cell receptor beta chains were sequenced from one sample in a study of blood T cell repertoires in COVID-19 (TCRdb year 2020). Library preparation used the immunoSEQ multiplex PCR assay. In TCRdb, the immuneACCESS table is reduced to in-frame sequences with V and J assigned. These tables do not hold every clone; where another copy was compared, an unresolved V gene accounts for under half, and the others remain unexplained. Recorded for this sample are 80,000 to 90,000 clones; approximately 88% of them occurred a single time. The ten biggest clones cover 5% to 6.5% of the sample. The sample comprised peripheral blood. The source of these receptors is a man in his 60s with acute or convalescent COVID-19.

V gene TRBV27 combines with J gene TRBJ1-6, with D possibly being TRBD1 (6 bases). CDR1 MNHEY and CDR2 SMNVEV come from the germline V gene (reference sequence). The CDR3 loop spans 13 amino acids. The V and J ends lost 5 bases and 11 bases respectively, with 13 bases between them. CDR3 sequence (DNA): TGTGCCAGCAGTACTACAGGGTGGGCACCCCTCCACTTT. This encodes CASSTTGWAPLHF.

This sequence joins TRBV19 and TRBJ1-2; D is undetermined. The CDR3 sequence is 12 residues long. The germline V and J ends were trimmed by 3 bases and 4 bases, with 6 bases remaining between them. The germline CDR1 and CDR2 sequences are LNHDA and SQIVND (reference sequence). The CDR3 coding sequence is TGTGCCAGTAGTATCAAGAGCTATGGCTACACCTTC. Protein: CASSIKSYGYTF.

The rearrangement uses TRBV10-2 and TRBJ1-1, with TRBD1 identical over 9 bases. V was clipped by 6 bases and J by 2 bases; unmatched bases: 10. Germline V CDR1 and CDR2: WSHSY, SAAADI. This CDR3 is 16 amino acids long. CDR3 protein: CASRQGQGLLNTEAFF. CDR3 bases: TGCGCCAGCAGGCAGGGACAGGGATTGTTAAACACTGAAGCTTTCTTT.

CDR3 sequence reads: CASSLVPQANTEAFF. CDR3 in DNA: TGTGCCAGCAGCTTGGTCCCTCAGGCGAACACTGAAGCTTTCTTT. V gene TRBV5-4 combines with J gene TRBJ1-1; D is unclear. This CDR3 has 15 residues. The germline V and J ends were trimmed by 0 bases and 1 base, with 10 bases remaining between them. Per germline, CDR1 SGHNT and CDR2 YYREEE (reference sequence).

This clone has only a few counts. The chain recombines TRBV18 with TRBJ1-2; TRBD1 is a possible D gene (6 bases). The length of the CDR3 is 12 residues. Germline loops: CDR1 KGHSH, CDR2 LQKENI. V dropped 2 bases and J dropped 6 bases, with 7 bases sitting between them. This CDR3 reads CASSPEGDGYTF. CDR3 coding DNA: TGTGCCAGCTCACCAGAGGGGGATGGCTACACCTTC.

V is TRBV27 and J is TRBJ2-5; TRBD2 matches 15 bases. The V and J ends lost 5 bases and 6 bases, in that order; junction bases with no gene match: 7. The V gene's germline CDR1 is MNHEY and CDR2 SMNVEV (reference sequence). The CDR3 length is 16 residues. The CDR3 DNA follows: TGTGCCAGCAGTGGACTAGCGGGGGGGCGGACAAAGACCCAGTACTTC. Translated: CASSGLAGGRTKTQYF.

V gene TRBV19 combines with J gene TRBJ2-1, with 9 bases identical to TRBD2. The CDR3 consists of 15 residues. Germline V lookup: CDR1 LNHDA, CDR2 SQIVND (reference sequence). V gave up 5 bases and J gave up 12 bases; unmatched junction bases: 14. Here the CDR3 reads CASSSSASGATGQFF. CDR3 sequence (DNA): TGTGCCAGTAGTTCATCAGCTAGCGGGGCAACGGGGCAGTTCTTC.

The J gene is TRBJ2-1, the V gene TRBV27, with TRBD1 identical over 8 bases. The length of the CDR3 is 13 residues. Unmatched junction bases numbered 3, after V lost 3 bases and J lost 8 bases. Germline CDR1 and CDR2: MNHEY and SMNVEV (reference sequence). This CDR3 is CASSLTGVDEQFF. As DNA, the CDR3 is TGTGCCAGCAGTTTGACAGGGGTAGATGAGCAGTTCTTC.